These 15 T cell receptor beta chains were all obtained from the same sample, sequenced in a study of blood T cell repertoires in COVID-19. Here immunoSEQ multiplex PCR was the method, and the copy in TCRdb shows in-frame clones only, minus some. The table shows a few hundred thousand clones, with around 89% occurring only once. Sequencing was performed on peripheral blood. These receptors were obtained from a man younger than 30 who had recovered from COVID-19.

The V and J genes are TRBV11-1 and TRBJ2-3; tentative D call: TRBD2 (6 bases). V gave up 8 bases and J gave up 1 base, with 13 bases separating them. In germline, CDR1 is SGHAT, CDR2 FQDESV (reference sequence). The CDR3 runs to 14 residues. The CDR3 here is CASHKGGGTDTQYF. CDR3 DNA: TGTGCCAGCCACAAGGGAGGCGGCACAGATACGCAGTATTTT. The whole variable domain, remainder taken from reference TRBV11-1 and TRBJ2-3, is EAEVAQSPRYKITEKSQAVAFWCDPISGHATLYWYRQILGQGPELLVQFQDESVVDDSQLPKDRFSAERLKGVDSTLKIQPAELGDSAMYLCASHKGGGTDTQYFGPGTRLTVL.

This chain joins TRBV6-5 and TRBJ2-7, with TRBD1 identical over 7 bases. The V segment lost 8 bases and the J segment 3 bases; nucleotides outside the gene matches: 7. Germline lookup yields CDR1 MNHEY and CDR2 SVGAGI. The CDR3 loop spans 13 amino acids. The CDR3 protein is CASARDSNYEQYF. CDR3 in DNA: TGTGCCAGCGCTCGGGACAGCAACTACGAGCAGTACTTC.

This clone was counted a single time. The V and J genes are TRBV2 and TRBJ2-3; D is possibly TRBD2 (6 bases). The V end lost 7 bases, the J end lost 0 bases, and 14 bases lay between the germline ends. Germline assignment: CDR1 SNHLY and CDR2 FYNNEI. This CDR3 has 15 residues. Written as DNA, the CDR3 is TGTGCCAGCAAGAGAGGCGGGACTAGCACAGATACGCAGTATTTT. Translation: CASKRGGTSTDTQYF.

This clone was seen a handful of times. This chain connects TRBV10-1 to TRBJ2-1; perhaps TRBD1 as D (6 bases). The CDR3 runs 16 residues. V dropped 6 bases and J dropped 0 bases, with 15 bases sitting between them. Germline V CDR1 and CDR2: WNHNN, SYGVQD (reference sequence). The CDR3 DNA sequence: TGCGCCAGCAGCCCCAGGGGCGGTTACTCCTACAATGAGCAGTTCTTC. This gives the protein CASSPRGGYSYNEQFF.

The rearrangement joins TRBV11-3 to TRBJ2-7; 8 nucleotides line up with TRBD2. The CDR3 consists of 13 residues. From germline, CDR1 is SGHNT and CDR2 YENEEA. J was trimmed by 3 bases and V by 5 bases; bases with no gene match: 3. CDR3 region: CASSPGLGYEQYF. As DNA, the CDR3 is TGTGCCAGCAGCCCGGGACTAGGCTACGAGCAGTACTTC.

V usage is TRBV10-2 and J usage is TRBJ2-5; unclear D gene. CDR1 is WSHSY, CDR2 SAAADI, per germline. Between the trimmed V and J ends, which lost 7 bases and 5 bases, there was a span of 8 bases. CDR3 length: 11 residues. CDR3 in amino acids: CASISGETQYF. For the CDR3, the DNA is TGCGCCAGCATATCGGGTGAGACCCAGTACTTC.

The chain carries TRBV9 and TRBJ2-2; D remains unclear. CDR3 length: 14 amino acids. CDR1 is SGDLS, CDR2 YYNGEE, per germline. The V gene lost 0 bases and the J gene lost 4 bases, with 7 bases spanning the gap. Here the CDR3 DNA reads TGTGCCAGCAGCGTAGGGGCAGGCACCGGGGAGCTGTTTTTT. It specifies CASSVGAGTGELFF. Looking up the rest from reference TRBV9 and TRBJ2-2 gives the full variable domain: DSGVTQTPKHLITATGQRVTLRCSPRSGDLSVYWYQQSLDQGLQFLIQYYNGEERAKGNILERFSAQQFPDLHSELNLSSLELGDSALYFCASSVGAGTGELFFGEGSRLTVL.

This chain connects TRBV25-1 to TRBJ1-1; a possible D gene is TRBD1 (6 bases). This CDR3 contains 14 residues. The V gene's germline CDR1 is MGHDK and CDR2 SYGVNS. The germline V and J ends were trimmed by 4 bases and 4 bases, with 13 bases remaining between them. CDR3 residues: CASSARDTRTEAFF. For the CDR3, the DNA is TGTGCCAGCAGTGCCCGGGACACGCGCACTGAAGCTTTCTTT.

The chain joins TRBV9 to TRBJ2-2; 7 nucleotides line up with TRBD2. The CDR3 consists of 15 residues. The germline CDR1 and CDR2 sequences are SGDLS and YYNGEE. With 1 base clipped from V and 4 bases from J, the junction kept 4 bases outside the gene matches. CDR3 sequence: CASSVRGSSTGELFF. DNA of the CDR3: TGTGCCAGCAGCGTACGCGGGAGTAGCACCGGGGAGCTGTTTTTT.

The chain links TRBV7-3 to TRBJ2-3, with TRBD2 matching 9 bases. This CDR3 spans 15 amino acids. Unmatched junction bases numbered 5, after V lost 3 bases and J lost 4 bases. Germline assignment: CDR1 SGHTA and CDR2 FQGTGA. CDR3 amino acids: CASSLGGRDADTQYF. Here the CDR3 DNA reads TGTGCCAGCAGCTTGGGCGGGAGGGACGCAGATACGCAGTATTTT. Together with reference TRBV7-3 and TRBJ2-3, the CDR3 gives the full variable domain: GAGVSQTPSNKVTEKGKYVELRCDPISGHTALYWYRQSLGQGPEFLIYFQGTGAADDSGLPNDRFFAVRPEGSVSTLKIQRTERGDSAVYLCASSLGGRDADTQYFGPGTRLTVL.

The CDR3 region is CASSLYRGVNQPQHF. The CDR3 bases are TGTGCCAGCAGTTTATACAGGGGAGTTAATCAGCCCCAGCATTTT. This rearrangement joins TRBV28 to TRBJ1-5; the match to TRBD1 covers 7 bases. Germline V gene lookup returns CDR1 MDHEN and CDR2 SYDVKM. The CDR3 spans 15 residues. The V gene end was trimmed by 1 base and the J gene end by 4 bases; junction bases not matched to a gene: 4.

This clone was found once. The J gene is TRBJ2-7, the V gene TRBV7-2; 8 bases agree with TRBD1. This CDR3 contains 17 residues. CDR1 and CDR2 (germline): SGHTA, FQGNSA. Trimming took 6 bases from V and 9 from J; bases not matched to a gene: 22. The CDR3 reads CASRLTGAYQPSAGQYF. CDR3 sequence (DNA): TGTGCCAGCAGGCTGACAGGGGCCTACCAACCCTCTGCCGGGCAGTACTTC.

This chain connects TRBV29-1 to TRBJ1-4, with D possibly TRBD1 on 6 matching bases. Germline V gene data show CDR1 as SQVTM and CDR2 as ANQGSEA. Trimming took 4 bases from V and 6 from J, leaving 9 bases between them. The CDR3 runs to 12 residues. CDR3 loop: CSVAGVDEKLFF. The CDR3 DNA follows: TGCAGCGTTGCAGGGGTGGATGAAAAACTGTTTTTT.

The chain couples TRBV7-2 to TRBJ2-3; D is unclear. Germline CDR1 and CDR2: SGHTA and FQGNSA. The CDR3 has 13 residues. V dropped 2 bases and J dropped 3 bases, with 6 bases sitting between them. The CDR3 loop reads CASSLFPTDTQYF. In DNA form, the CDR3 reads TGTGCCAGCAGCTTATTCCCGACAGATACGCAGTATTTT.

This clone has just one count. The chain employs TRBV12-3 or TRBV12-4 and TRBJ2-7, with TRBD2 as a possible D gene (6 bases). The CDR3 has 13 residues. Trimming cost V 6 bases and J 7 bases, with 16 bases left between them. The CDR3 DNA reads TGTGCCAGCAGCCTATCCCGACGGGGGGAGCAGTACTTC. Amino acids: CASSLSRRGEQYF.